The 9 T cell receptor beta chains listed next were all sequenced from one sample in a study of blood T cell repertoires in COVID-19. Produced via immunoSEQ multiplex PCR; TCRdb's table is partial and in-frame only. The table shows roughly 30,000 clones, with 87% occurring only once. Sequences were obtained from peripheral blood. The receptors here all came from a human donor in a cohort sampled during active COVID-19. The donor label of this sample is uncertain.

This clone was detected a few times. The rearrangement joins TRBV21-1 to TRBJ1-5; the table gives TRBD1 as D, unverified against the DNA. TRBV21-1 is a pseudogene. The CDR3 is made up of 16 amino acids. CDR3 DNA sequence: TGTGCCAGCAGCAAAAGACAGGGTACCACCAATCAGCCCCAGCATTTT. It yields the protein CASSKRQGTTNQPQHF.

The CDR3 protein is CASSMGAGFTEAFF. CDR3 in DNA: TGTGCCAGTAGTATGGGTGCAGGTTTCACTGAAGCTTTCTTT. The chain carries TRBV19 and TRBJ1-1; no firm D call. V shed 3 bases and J shed 4 bases, with 12 bases lying between them. This CDR3 comprises 14 residues. Germline V gene sequence: CDR1 LNHDA, CDR2 SQIVND (reference sequence).

The V and J genes are TRBV18 and TRBJ2-1; D is possibly TRBD1 (6 bases). Germline V lookup: CDR1 KGHSH, CDR2 LQKENI. V gave up 5 bases and J gave up 6 bases, with 11 bases separating them. The CDR3 totals 13 residues. In nucleotides, the CDR3 is TGTGCCAGCTCAGCACAACAGGGCAATGAGCAGTTCTTC. Protein: CASSAQQGNEQFF.

This CDR3 is CASSLFSGWMYEQYF. CDR3 nucleotide sequence: TGTGCCAGCAGCCTTTTCTCGGGTTGGATGTACGAGCAGTACTTC. The chain joins TRBV7-9 to TRBJ2-7; D is ambiguous. V gave up 5 bases and J gave up 4 bases, with 18 bases separating them. CDR1 and CDR2 from the germline V gene are SEHNR and FQNEAQ (reference sequence). This CDR3 is 15 amino acids long.

On this clone itself: In the same sample, other DNA sequences code for this CDR3. V and J are TRBV5-4 and TRBJ1-2; D is unresolved. The CDR3 is made up of 12 amino acids. Germline loops: CDR1 SGHNT, CDR2 YYREEE (reference sequence). V was trimmed by 4 bases and J by 4 bases, leaving 8 bases between them. CDR3 loop: CASSPDSYGYTF. The CDR3 coding sequence is TGTGCCAGCAGCCCTGACTCCTATGGCTACACCTTC.

This chain links TRBV19 with TRBJ1-1; D perhaps matches TRBD1 (6 bases). CDR1 LNHDA and CDR2 SQIVND come from the germline V gene (reference sequence). This CDR3 spans 17 amino acids. Trimming shortened V by 5 bases and J by 8 bases, and 27 bases separated the two germline ends. This CDR3 reads CASSAGSGGAALREAFF. The CDR3 DNA is TGTGCCAGTAGTGCGGGTAGCGGGGGCGCCGCTTTGAGGGAAGCTTTCTTT.

The rearrangement joins TRBV7-9 to TRBJ2-7, with 7 nucleotides matching TRBD2. The V gene's germline CDR1 is SEHNR and CDR2 FQNEAQ (reference sequence). The ends lost 4 bases at V and 1 base at J; junction bases unmatched: 10. This CDR3 region has 16 residues. DNA for the CDR3: TGTGCCAGCAGCTCCGCGGCCGGGACTACATCCTACGAGCAGTACTTC. As protein: CASSSAAGTTSYEQYF.

The V call is TRBV21-1, the J call TRBJ1-6. TRBV21-1 is a listed pseudogene. This CDR3 comprises 17 residues. The CDR3 sequence: CASSKAGGSSYNSPLHF. The CDR3 DNA follows: TGTGCCAGCAGCAAAGCAGGCGGGAGCTCCTATAATTCACCCCTCCACTTT.

The chain is built from TRBV27 and TRBJ2-2; 11 bases map to TRBD2. The germline V gene has CDR1 MNHEY and CDR2 SMNVEV (reference sequence). This CDR3 comprises 17 residues. V gave up 2 bases and J gave up 1 base; unmatched junction bases: 3. The CDR3 nucleotides read TGTGCCAGCAGTTTAAGGCTAGCGGGGGGGAACACCGGGGAGCTGTTTTTT. As protein: CASSLRLAGGNTGELFF.